Following are 32 T cell receptor beta chains from one sample sequenced in a study of cytomegalovirus exposure and HLA in healthy donors. Vbeta (60) and Jbeta (13) primers were used in the PCR. Assay: immunoSEQ multiplex PCR; the TCRdb copy retains only in-frame clones and omits some. The sample contains about 120,000 clones, 60% to 80% of which appear only once. The sequencing sample was made of PBMCs. All receptors come from a young woman in good health and CMV-seropositive.

This clone was seen a few times. The chain joins TRBV7-9 to TRBJ2-5; 10 bases are shared with TRBD1. Per the germline V gene, CDR1 is SEHNR and CDR2 is FQNEAQ (reference sequence). Losses at the gene ends were 5 bases for V and 3 bases for J; bases not matched to a gene: 15. The CDR3 is made up of 18 amino acids. The CDR3 nucleotides read TGTGCCAGCAGCCGCCTGGGGTCGTGGGACAGGGGCAAAGAGACCCAGTACTTC. This codes for CASSRLGSWDRGKETQYF.

A few counts support this clone. J is TRBJ1-1 and V is TRBV30, with a weak D call TRBD1 (5 bases). Germline lookup yields CDR1 GTSNPN and CDR2 SVGIG (reference sequence). V lost 2 bases, J lost 0 bases, and 16 bases lay in between. This CDR3 spans 16 amino acids. The CDR3 DNA reads as TGTGCCTGGAGTCAGGGATTGCACCTAATGAACACTGAAGCTTTCTTT. It yields the protein CAWSQGLHLMNTEAFF.

The chain carries TRBV5-1 and TRBJ2-5; unclear D gene. Trimming pared 4 bases from V and 3 bases from J, leaving 10 bases between. Germline values: CDR1 SGHRS, CDR2 YFSETQ. The CDR3 sequence is 13 residues long. The CDR3 nucleotides read TGCGCCAGCAGCGGCGAGGTGAAAGAGACCCAGTACTTC. As protein: CASSGEVKETQYF.

This sequence joins TRBV29-1 and TRBJ1-2, with 12 bases fitting TRBD1. The CDR3 length is 15 residues. Per germline, CDR1 SQVTM and CDR2 ANQGSEA. V gave up 2 bases and J gave up 4 bases; unmatched junction bases: 5. The CDR3 loop reads CSVERGTGGPYGYTF. For the CDR3, the DNA is TGCAGCGTTGAAAGAGGGACAGGGGGCCCCTATGGCTACACCTTC.

The chain links TRBV13 to TRBJ1-2; 8 bases fit TRBD1. The CDR3 runs to 13 residues. Per germline, CDR1 PRHDT and CDR2 FYEKMQ (reference sequence). With 3 bases clipped from V and 6 bases from J, the junction kept 3 bases outside the gene matches. CDR3 nucleotide sequence: TGTGCCAGCAGCTTCTCAGGGGGCGATGGCTACACCTTC. Protein: CASSFSGGDGYTF.

The V call is TRBV6-6, the J call TRBJ2-7; tentatively, D is TRBD2 (6 bases). The CDR3 extends over 15 amino acids. Germline CDR1 reads MNHNY; CDR2 reads SVGAGI (reference sequence). V lost 6 bases, J lost 0 bases, and 15 bases lay in between. CDR3 DNA sequence: TGTGCCAGCAGCCCCCGGATCGGGAGCTCCTACGAGCAGTACTTC. As protein: CASSPRIGSSYEQYF.

The J gene is TRBJ2-7, the V gene TRBV27; TRBD1 agrees at 7 bases. V was clipped by 5 bases and J by 0 bases; unmatched bases: 16. The CDR3 spans 18 residues. Looked up from germline, CDR1 is MNHEY and CDR2 is SMNVEV (reference sequence). CDR3 nucleotide sequence: TGTGCCAGCAGTCCCTCGCACAGGGGTCTCCGAAGCTCCTACGAGCAGTACTTC. Amino acid sequence: CASSPSHRGLRSSYEQYF.

The chain couples TRBV19 to TRBJ1-2; D not certain. V lost 1 base to trimming and J lost 6 bases, with 15 bases between them. This CDR3 has 15 amino acids. Per the germline V gene, CDR1 is LNHDA and CDR2 is SQIVND (reference sequence). The chain's CDR3 is CASSIGVIGVDGYTF. The CDR3 region has the DNA TGTGCCAGTAGTATAGGGGTCATTGGAGTAGATGGCTACACCTTC.

The gene calls are TRBV21-1 and TRBJ2-5; the table's D call of TRBD1 was not tested on the DNA. TRBV21-1 is listed as a pseudogene. CDR3 length equals 18 residues. The chain's CDR3 is CASSKVENGTGYQETQYF. CDR3 in DNA: TGTGCCAGCAGCAAAGTGGAGAACGGGACAGGGTACCAAGAGACCCAGTACTTC.

This rearrangement joins TRBV2 to TRBJ2-5; the match to TRBD2 covers 12 bases. Germline-derived CDR1 and CDR2 are SNHLY and FYNNEI. The V gene end was trimmed by 10 bases and the J gene end by 5 bases; junction bases not matched to a gene: 2. The CDR3 has 12 residues. The CDR3 is CAIGTSGETQYF. In DNA, the CDR3 is TGTGCCATAGGGACTAGCGGGGAGACCCAGTACTTC. Drawing the rest from reference TRBV2 and TRBJ2-5, the complete variable domain is EPEVTQTPSHQVTQMGQEVILRCVPISNHLYFYWYRQILGQKVEFLVSFYNNEISEKSEIFDDQFSVERPDGSNFTLKIRSTKLEDSAMYFCAIGTSGETQYFGPGTRLLVL.

This CDR3 is CASSPAGGWEVRGYTF. The CDR3 nucleotides read TGTGCCAGCAGCCCCGCAGGGGGTTGGGAGGTTCGTGGCTACACCTTC. The chain combines TRBV7-9 with TRBJ1-2; 7 bases align to TRBD1. With V trimmed by 5 bases and J by 7 bases, 16 bases remained unmatched. The V gene's germline CDR1 is SEHNR and CDR2 FQNEAQ (reference sequence). The CDR3 covers 16 residues.

The chain couples TRBV5-1 to TRBJ2-1, with 9 bases aligning to TRBD2. V shed 5 bases and J 8 bases; nucleotides not matched to a gene: 11. CDR1 and CDR2 from the germline V gene are SGHRS and YFSETQ. The CDR3 is 15 residues long. CDR3 in DNA: TGCGCCAGCAGGCCTGACGGCGGGGGGGCGGATGAGCAGTTCTTC. It is translated as CASRPDGGGADEQFF.

This clone was picked up a small number of times. V is TRBV2 and J is TRBJ1-1; the match to TRBD1 covers 7 bases. The CDR3 is 13 residues long. The V segment lost 8 bases and the J segment 2 bases; nucleotides outside the gene matches: 5. CDR1 SNHLY and CDR2 FYNNEI come from the germline V gene. DNA for the CDR3: TGTGCCAGCGGGGGACAGAGAAACACTGAAGCTTTCTTT. Residues: CASGGQRNTEAFF. The variable domain in full, with the rest retrieved from reference TRBV2 and TRBJ1-1, is EPEVTQTPSHQVTQMGQEVILRCVPISNHLYFYWYRQILGQKVEFLVSFYNNEISEKSEIFDDQFSVERPDGSNFTLKIRSTKLEDSAMYFCASGGQRNTEAFFGQGTRLTVV.

The gene calls are TRBV5-4 and TRBJ2-1; 7 nucleotides match TRBD2. The V gene end was trimmed by 0 bases and the J gene end by 4 bases; junction bases not matched to a gene: 7. This CDR3 contains 16 residues. The germline gives CDR1 SGHNT, CDR2 YYREEE (reference sequence). The CDR3 sequence: CASSLDGTNPYNEQFF. CDR3 coding DNA: TGTGCCAGCAGCTTGGACGGGACTAACCCATACAATGAGCAGTTCTTC.

The chain is built from TRBV7-2 and TRBJ1-5; 8 bases align to TRBD1. Losses at the gene ends were 5 bases for V and 2 bases for J; bases not matched to a gene: 5. The CDR3 sequence is 15 residues long. Germline V gene lookup returns CDR1 SGHTA and CDR2 FQGNSA. CDR3: CASSQLGQGNQPQHF. CDR3 nucleotides: TGTGCCAGCAGCCAACTGGGACAGGGCAATCAGCCCCAGCATTTT.

The rearrangement uses TRBV12-5 and TRBJ1-2; D perhaps matches TRBD1 (6 bases). This CDR3 spans 15 amino acids. CDR1 and CDR2 from the germline V gene are LGHNT and FRNRAP. V shed 0 bases and J shed 2 bases, with 10 bases lying between them. The CDR3 loop reads CASGLVHQGNYGYTF. CDR3 nucleotides: TGTGCTAGTGGTTTGGTACATCAGGGGAACTATGGCTACACCTTC.

Sample share makes this clone large. The chain carries TRBV6-5 and TRBJ1-5; perhaps TRBD1 as D (6 bases). The V and J ends lost 5 bases and 7 bases respectively, with 12 bases between them. The CDR3 totals 13 residues. Germline V gene data show CDR1 as MNHEY and CDR2 as SVGAGI. The CDR3 coding sequence is TGTGCCAGCAGTACCTCAGGGGACCAGCCCCAGCATTTT. It specifies CASSTSGDQPQHF.

The chain is built from TRBV30 and TRBJ1-5, with 8 bases aligning to TRBD1. V was pared by 3 bases and J by 5 bases, with 12 bases of the junction left unmatched. Germline V CDR1 and CDR2: GTSNPN, SVGIG (reference sequence). The CDR3 extends over 16 amino acids. The CDR3 DNA follows: TGTGCCTGGAGCCAGGGGGCCGGGGTGTATCATCAGCCCCAGCATTTT. Translated, it gives CAWSQGAGVYHQPQHF.

The V and J genes are TRBV11-2 and TRBJ2-1; D is possibly TRBD2 (5 bases). Germline V gene lookup returns CDR1 SGHAT and CDR2 FQNNGV. Trimming removed 1 base at V and 0 bases at J, with 13 bases between. The CDR3 has 17 residues. The CDR3 sequence: CASSLAFERHSYNEQFF. The CDR3 DNA reads TGTGCCAGCAGCTTAGCTTTTGAGCGGCACTCCTACAATGAGCAGTTCTTC.

The gene calls are TRBV10-3 and TRBJ2-1; TRBD1 might be the D (5 bases). Between the trimmed V and J ends, which lost 3 bases and 5 bases, there was a span of 11 bases. The CDR3 consists of 14 residues. The V gene's germline CDR1 is ENHRY and CDR2 SYGVKD. The CDR3 protein is CAISDTGRNNEQFF. The CDR3 nucleotides read TGTGCCATCAGTGACACAGGACGGAACAATGAGCAGTTCTTC.

The chain is built from TRBV7-3 and TRBJ2-3; tentatively, D is TRBD2 (7 bases). The germline CDR1 and CDR2 sequences are SGHTA and FQGTGA. This CDR3 region has 15 residues. V lost 2 bases to trimming and J lost 2 bases, with 11 bases between them. CDR3 in amino acids: CASSLGGGLTDTQYF. The CDR3 coding sequence is TGTGCCAGCAGCTTAGGCGGGGGCCTCACAGATACGCAGTATTTT.

CDR3 residues: CASSPDRGRGGFYDQPQHF. DNA for the CDR3: TGTGCCAGCTCACCGGACCGGGGCCGAGGGGGCTTCTACGATCAGCCCCAGCATTTT. The V and J genes are TRBV18 and TRBJ1-5, with 7 nucleotides matching TRBD1. The junction had 19 bases not matched to a gene; V was cut back by 3 bases and J by 5 bases. The CDR3 consists of 19 residues. Germline V gene sequence: CDR1 KGHSH, CDR2 LQKENI.

The V call is TRBV6-5, the J call TRBJ1-1; TRBD1 aligns across 7 bases. Germline V gene data show CDR1 as MNHEY and CDR2 as SVGAGI. There are 15 residues in the CDR3. V lost 5 bases and J lost 4; bases outside the gene matches: 10. The CDR3 loop is CASSPRTGQGTEAFF. The CDR3 region has the DNA TGTGCCAGCAGTCCAAGGACAGGTCAAGGCACTGAAGCTTTCTTT.

V is TRBV5-1 and J is TRBJ1-6, with 7 bases lining up with TRBD1. The CDR3 loop spans 16 amino acids. Germline values: CDR1 SGHRS, CDR2 YFSETQ. J gave up 3 bases and V 4 bases, and 7 bases lay outside the gene matches. CDR3 sequence: CASSAEGQLYNSPLHF. CDR3 sequence (DNA): TGCGCCAGCAGCGCCGAGGGACAGCTCTATAATTCACCCCTCCACTTT.

The chain recombines TRBV6-5 with TRBJ1-1; TRBD1 is a possible D gene (5 bases). Looked up from germline, CDR1 is MNHEY and CDR2 is SVGAGI. The CDR3 loop spans 14 amino acids. V was clipped by 1 base and J by 4 bases, with 10 bases between them. The CDR3 loop is CASSYFPGGTEAFF. The CDR3 coding sequence is TGTGCCAGCAGTTACTTCCCCGGGGGCACTGAAGCTTTCTTT.

The chain is built from TRBV19 and TRBJ2-1, with D possibly being TRBD2 (6 bases). The CDR3 has 13 amino acids. CDR1 and CDR2 (germline): LNHDA, SQIVND (reference sequence). V lost 7 bases to trimming and J lost 8 bases, with 15 bases between them. The CDR3 loop is CASMEGLGDEQFF. The CDR3 DNA reads TGTGCCAGTATGGAGGGCTTGGGCGATGAGCAGTTCTTC.

As for this clone: An end of the junction does not agree with germline; a read error may underlie this. This chain uses TRBV5-1 with TRBJ1-1, with 11 bases that match TRBD1. There are 14 residues in the CDR3. Germline assignment: CDR1 SGHRS and CDR2 YFSETQ. In DNA form, the CDR3 reads TGCGCCAGCAGCTGGGGACAGGGGGGGACTGAAGCTTCCTTT. Its translation: CASSWGQGGTEASF. Supplemented by reference TRBV5-1 and TRBJ1-1, the full variable domain reads KAGVTQTPRYLIKTRGQQVTLSCSPISGHRSVSWYQQTPGQGLQFLFEYFSETQRNKGNFPGRFSGRQFSNSRSEMNVSTLELGDSALYLCASSWGQGGTEASFGQGTRLTVV.

The V call is TRBV5-1, the J call TRBJ2-7; weak D call: TRBD2 (5 bases). Trimming took off 2 bases at V and 1 base at J, with 13 bases between the two ends. The CDR3 sequence is 15 residues long. The germline CDR1 and CDR2 sequences are SGHRS and YFSETQ. CDR3 region: CASSLSGLLSYEQYF. The CDR3 DNA reads TGCGCCAGCAGCTTATCCGGACTTCTATCCTACGAGCAGTACTTC.

The table lists this clone with a few counts. This chain connects TRBV19 to TRBJ1-1; 7 bases map to TRBD1. The germline CDR1 and CDR2 sequences are LNHDA and SQIVND (reference sequence). The CDR3 runs to 15 residues. Trimming removed 7 bases from V and 1 base from J; junction bases left unmatched: 9. The CDR3 coding sequence is TGTGCCAGTACCCTAACCGGACAGGCGAACACTGAAGCTTTCTTT. Translating it yields CASTLTGQANTEAFF.

Only a few counts were recorded for this clone. This chain joins TRBV7-9 and TRBJ1-2, with 8 positions matching TRBD1. V was pared by 5 bases and J by 4 bases, with 12 bases of the junction left unmatched. Germline CDR1 reads SEHNR; CDR2 reads FQNEAQ (reference sequence). The CDR3 covers 16 residues. The CDR3 here is CASSPGTGPARYGYTF. The CDR3 DNA reads as TGTGCCAGCAGCCCAGGGACAGGTCCAGCCCGCTATGGCTACACCTTC.

This chain uses TRBV13 with TRBJ1-2; 8 nucleotides agree with TRBD1. With 3 bases clipped from V and 6 bases from J, the junction kept 3 bases outside the gene matches. Germline V gene lookup returns CDR1 PRHDT and CDR2 FYEKMQ (reference sequence). This CDR3 spans 13 amino acids. This CDR3 is CASSLDRVNGYTF. The CDR3 nucleotides read TGTGCCAGCAGCTTGGACAGGGTGAATGGCTACACCTTC.

The gene calls are TRBV5-6 and TRBJ1-4; TRBD1 might be the D (6 bases). Germline V lookup: CDR1 SGHDT, CDR2 YYEEEE. The CDR3 is 15 residues long. V was cut by 3 bases and J by 6 bases, with 15 bases left in between. The CDR3 here is CASSSFPGVDEKLFF. The CDR3 bases are TGTGCCAGCAGCTCGTTCCCAGGGGTTGATGAAAAACTGTTTTTT.